These 9 T cell receptor beta chains originate from one sample sequenced in a study of T-cell memory formation after mild COVID-19. TCRdb reanalysed the 5' RACE reads using MiXCR and keeps one entry per CDR3 protein. The data show nearly 250,000 distinct CDR3 sequences, about 16% seen once. The sequenced sample was PBMCs or a T cell subset sorted from them (not recorded which). Source of these receptors: an adult woman who had mild COVID-19 (a few samples of this study predate the infection). Cell type and time point are not known.

This clonotype was recorded a few times. The chain combines TRBV6-4 with TRBJ2-1; D is uncertain. CDR1 and CDR2 from the germline V gene are MRHNA and SNTAGT. This CDR3 region has 13 residues. V lost 6 bases and J 9 bases, leaving 15 bases between the germline ends. The CDR3 bases are TGTGCCAGCAGATGGCTGTGTCACTGTGAGCAGTTCTTC. Translated: CASRWLCHCEQFF.

The CDR3 nucleotides are TGTGCCAGCAGCTTGGGGTTACGCTCCTATAATTCACCCCTCCACTTT. It codes for CASSLGLRSYNSPLHF. The chain uses TRBV5-5 and TRBJ1-6; D is undetermined. V was shortened by 0 bases and J by 0 bases, with 7 bases between the two germline ends. There are 16 residues in the CDR3. Looked up from germline, CDR1 is SGHKS and CDR2 is YYEKEE (reference sequence).

This clonotype was seen a few times. V is TRBV7-9 and J is TRBJ1-5; D unclear. V dropped 0 bases and J dropped 8 bases, with 8 bases sitting between them. The CDR3 runs 13 residues. The V gene's germline CDR1 is SEHNR and CDR2 FQNEAQ (reference sequence). The CDR3 loop is CASSLAWPEPQHF. The CDR3 DNA reads TGTGCCAGCAGCTTAGCGTGGCCGGAGCCCCAGCATTTT.

The chain links TRBV10-3 to TRBJ1-5; 7 bases agree with TRBD1. In germline, CDR1 is ENHRY, CDR2 SYGVKD. The CDR3 is 13 amino acids. The V and J ends lost 10 bases and 3 bases, in that order; junction bases with no gene match: 6. CDR3 coding DNA: TGTGCCAGCAGGGACAGACTCAATCAGCCCCAGCATTTT. The encoded protein is CASRDRLNQPQHF.

There are a few counts of this clonotype. V usage is TRBV12-3 or TRBV12-4 and J usage is TRBJ2-2; D is uncertain. The CDR3 extends over 11 amino acids. Trimming took 3 bases from V and 7 from J, leaving 3 bases between them. The chain's CDR3 is CASSLDGELFF. CDR3 sequence (DNA): TGTGCCAGCAGTTTGGACGGGGAGCTGTTTTTT.

CDR3 sequence (DNA): TGTGCCAGCAGTGTTAGAAATGAGCAGTTCTTC. As protein: CASSVRNEQFF. V usage is TRBV2 and J usage is TRBJ2-1, with D unresolved. The ends were cut back, 4 bases at V and 7 bases at J, with 5 bases in the middle. Germline V gene sequence: CDR1 SNHLY, CDR2 FYNNEI. The CDR3 loop spans 11 amino acids.

This clonotype was recorded a few times. This rearrangement joins TRBV5-5 to TRBJ1-4, with D uncertain. CDR1 is SGHKS, CDR2 YYEKEE, per germline (reference sequence). The CDR3 length is 14 residues. V gave up 5 bases and J gave up 5 bases, with 13 bases separating them. The CDR3 DNA is TGTGCCAGCAGGATTGGGAACTTGAATGAAAAACTGTTTTTT. Translating it yields CASRIGNLNEKLFF.

The rearrangement uses TRBV5-1 and TRBJ2-5, with 7 positions matching TRBD1. CDR1 and CDR2 (germline): SGHRS, YFSETQ. With V trimmed by 2 bases and J by 0 bases, 1 base remained unmatched. There are 14 residues in the CDR3. The CDR3 here is CASSFGTDQETQYF. The CDR3 nucleotides are TGCGCCAGCAGCTTCGGGACAGACCAAGAGACCCAGTACTTC.

This clonotype was recorded once. The chain employs TRBV2 and TRBJ1-2; TRBD1 is a possible D gene (5 bases). The CDR3 runs 15 residues. Germline V gene data show CDR1 as SNHLY and CDR2 as FYNNEI. V was clipped by 4 bases and J by 0 bases, with 12 bases between them. This CDR3 reads CASSGGRLTNYGYTF. Written as DNA, the CDR3 is TGTGCCAGCAGTGGGGGACGGCTGACTAACTATGGCTACACCTTC.